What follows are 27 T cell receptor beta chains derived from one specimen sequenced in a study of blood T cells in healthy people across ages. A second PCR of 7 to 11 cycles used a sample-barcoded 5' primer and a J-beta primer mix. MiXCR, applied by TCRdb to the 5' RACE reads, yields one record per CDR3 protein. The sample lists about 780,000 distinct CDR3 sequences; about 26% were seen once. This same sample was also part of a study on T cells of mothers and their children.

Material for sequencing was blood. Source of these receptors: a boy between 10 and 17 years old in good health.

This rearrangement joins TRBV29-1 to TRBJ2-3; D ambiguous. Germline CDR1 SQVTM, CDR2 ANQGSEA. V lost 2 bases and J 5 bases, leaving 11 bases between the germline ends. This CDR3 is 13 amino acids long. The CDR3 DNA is TGCAGCGTTGAATCCTCGCTCGAAGATACGCAGTATTTT. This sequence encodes CSVESSLEDTQYF.

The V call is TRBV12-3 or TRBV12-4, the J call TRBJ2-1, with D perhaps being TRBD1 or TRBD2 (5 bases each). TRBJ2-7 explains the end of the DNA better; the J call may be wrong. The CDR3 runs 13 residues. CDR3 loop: CASSFGTPNEQYF. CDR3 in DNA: TGTGCCAGCAGTTTCGGGACCCCGAACGAGCAGTACTTC.

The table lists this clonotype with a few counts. The CDR3 coding sequence is TGCAGTGCTAAGGGGGGGACAGAGCCGAACACTGAAGCTTTCTTT. It encodes CSAKGGTEPNTEAFF. The genes are TRBV20-1 and TRBJ1-1; TRBD1 aligns across 7 bases. V shed 4 bases, J shed 1 base, and the junction held 9 bases outside the gene matches. Germline CDR1 is DFQATT and CDR2 is SNEGSKA (reference sequence). This CDR3 has 15 residues.

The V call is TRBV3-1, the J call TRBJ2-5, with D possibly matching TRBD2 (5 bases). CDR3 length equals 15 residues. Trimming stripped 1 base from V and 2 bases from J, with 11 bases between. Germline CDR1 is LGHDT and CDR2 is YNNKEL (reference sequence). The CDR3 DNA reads TGTGCCAGCAGCCAAGTGGAGGAAGAACAAGAGACCCAGTACTTC. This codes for CASSQVEEEQETQYF.

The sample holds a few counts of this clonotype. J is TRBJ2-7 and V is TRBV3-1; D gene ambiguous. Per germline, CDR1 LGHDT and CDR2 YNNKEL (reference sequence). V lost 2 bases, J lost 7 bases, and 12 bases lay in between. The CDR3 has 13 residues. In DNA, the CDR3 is TGTGCCAGCAGCCAATCCACCCTTTGGGAGCAGTACTTC. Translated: CASSQSTLWEQYF.

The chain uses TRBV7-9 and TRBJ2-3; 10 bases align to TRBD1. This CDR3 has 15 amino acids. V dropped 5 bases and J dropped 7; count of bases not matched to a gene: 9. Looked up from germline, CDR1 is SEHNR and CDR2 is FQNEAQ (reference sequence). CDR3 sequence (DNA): TGTGCCAGCAGCCCCCGGGACAGGGGAGAGAATACGCAGTATTTT. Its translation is CASSPRDRGENTQYF.

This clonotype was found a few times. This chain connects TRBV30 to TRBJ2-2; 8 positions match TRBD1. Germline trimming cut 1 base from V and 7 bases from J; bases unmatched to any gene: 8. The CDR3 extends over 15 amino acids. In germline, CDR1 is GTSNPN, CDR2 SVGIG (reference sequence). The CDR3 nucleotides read TGTGCCTGGAGTGCCCTCAGGGGGCTGGGCGGGGAGCTGTTTTTT. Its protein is CAWSALRGLGGELFF.

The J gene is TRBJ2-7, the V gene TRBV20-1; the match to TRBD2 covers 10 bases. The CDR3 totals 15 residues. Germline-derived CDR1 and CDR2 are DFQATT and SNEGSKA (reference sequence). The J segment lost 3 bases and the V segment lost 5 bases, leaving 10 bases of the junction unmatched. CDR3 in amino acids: CSAEDPSGGGYEQYF. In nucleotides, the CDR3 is TGCAGTGCTGAGGATCCTAGCGGGGGCGGCTACGAGCAGTACTTC.

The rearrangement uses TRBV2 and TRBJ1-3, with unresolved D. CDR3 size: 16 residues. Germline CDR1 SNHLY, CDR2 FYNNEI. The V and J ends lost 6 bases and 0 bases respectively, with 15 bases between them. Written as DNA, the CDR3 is TGTGCCAGCAGAGCCCCGAAGGAACTCTCTGGAAACACCATATATTTT. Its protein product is CASRAPKELSGNTIYF.

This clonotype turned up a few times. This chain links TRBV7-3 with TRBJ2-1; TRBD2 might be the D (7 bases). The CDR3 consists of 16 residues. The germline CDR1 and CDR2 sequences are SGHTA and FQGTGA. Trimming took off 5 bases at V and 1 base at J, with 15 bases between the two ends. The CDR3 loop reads CASSRLGGASYNEQFF. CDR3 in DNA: TGTGCCAGCAGCCGCCTGGGGGGGGCATCCTACAATGAGCAGTTCTTC. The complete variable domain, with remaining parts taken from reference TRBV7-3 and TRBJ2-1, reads GAGVSQTPSNKVTEKGKYVELRCDPISGHTALYWYRQSLGQGPEFLIYFQGTGAADDSGLPNDRFFAVRPEGSVSTLKIQRTERGDSAVYLCASSRLGGASYNEQFFGPGTRLTVL.

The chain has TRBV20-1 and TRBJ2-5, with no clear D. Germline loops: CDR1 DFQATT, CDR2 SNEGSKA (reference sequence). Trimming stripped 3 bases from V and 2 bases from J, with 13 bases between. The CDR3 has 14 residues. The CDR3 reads CSASASRKQETQYF. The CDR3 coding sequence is TGCAGTGCTAGTGCCAGCAGAAAACAAGAGACCCAGTACTTC.

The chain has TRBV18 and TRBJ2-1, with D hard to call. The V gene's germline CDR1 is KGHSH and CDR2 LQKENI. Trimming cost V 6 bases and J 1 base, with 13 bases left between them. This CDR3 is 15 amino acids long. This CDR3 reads CASSPSLRSYNEQFF. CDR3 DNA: TGTGCCAGCTCCCCTAGTCTCAGGTCCTACAATGAGCAGTTCTTC.

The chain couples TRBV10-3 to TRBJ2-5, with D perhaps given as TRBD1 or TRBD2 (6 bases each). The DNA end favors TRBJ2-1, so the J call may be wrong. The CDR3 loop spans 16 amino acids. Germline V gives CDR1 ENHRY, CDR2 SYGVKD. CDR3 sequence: CAITRGDTSYYNEQFF. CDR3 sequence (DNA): TGTGCCATCACGCGCGGGGACACATCATATTACAATGAGCAGTTCTTC.

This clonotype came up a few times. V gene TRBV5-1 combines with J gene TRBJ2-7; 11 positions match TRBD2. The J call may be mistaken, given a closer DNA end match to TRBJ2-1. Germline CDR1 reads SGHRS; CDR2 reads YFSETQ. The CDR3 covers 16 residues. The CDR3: CASSSPGTSGYNEQFF. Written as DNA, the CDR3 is TGCGCCAGCAGCTCCCCCGGGACTAGCGGTTACAATGAGCAGTTCTTC.

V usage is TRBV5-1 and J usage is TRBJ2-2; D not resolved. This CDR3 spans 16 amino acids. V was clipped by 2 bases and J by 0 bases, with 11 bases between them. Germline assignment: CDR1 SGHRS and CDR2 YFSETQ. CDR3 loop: CASSLLELANTGELFF. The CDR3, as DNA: TGCGCCAGCAGCTTACTGGAGCTAGCGAACACCGGGGAGCTGTTTTTT. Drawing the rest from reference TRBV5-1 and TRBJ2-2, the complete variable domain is KAGVTQTPRYLIKTRGQQVTLSCSPISGHRSVSWYQQTPGQGLQFLFEYFSETQRNKGNFPGRFSGRQFSNSRSEMNVSTLELGDSALYLCASSLLELANTGELFFGEGSRLTVL.

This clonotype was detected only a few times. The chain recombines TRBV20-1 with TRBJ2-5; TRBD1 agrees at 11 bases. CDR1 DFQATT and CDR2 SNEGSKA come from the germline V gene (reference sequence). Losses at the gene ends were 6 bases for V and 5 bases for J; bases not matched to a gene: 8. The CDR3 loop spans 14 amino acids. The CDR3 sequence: CSAKDRGRGETQYF. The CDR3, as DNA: TGCAGTGCAAAGGACAGGGGGCGCGGGGAGACCCAGTACTTC.

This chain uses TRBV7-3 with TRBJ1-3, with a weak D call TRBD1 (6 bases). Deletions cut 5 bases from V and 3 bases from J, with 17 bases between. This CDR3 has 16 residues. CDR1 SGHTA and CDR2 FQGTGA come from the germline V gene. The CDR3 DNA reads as TGTGCCAGCAGCCCCCGGGGGGGCAGAGGTGGAAACACCATATATTTT. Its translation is CASSPRGGRGGNTIYF.

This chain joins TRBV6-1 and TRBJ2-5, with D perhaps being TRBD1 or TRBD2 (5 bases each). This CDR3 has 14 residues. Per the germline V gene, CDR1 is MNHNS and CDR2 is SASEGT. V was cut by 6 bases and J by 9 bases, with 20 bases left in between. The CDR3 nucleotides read TGTGCCAGCAGCCCCGGGACCCTCGTGGGGGCCCAGTACTTC. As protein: CASSPGTLVGAQYF.

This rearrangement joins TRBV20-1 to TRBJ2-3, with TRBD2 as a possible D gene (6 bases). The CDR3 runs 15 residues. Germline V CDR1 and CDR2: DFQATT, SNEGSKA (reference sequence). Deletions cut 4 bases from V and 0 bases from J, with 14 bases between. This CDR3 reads CSAKNSGTSTDTQYF. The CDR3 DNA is TGCAGTGCTAAAAACTCCGGGACTAGCACAGATACGCAGTATTTT.

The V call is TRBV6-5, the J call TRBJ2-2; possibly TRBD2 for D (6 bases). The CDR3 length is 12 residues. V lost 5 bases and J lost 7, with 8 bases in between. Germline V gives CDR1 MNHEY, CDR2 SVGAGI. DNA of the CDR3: TGTGCCAGCAGTCGTAGCGGCGGGGAGCTGTTTTTT. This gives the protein CASSRSGGELFF.

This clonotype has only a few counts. Here the CDR3 DNA reads TGTGCCAGCAGTGAGCGGCAGGGCTATGGCTACACCTTC. Its translation: CASSERQGYGYTF. The chain carries TRBV2 and TRBJ1-2, with a weak D call TRBD1 (5 bases). V lost 3 bases to trimming and J lost 4 bases, with 9 bases between them. Germline CDR1 SNHLY, CDR2 FYNNEI. The CDR3 spans 13 residues.

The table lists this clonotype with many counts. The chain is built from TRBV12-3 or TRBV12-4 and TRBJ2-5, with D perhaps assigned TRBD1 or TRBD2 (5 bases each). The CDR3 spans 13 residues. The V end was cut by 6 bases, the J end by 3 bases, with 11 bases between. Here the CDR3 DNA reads TGTGCCAGCAGCCCCGGGGCGGAAGAGACCCAGTACTTC. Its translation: CASSPGAEETQYF.

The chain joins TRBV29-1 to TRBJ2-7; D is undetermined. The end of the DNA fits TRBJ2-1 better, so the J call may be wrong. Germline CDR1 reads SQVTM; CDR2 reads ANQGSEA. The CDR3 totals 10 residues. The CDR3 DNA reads TGCAGCGTTGAAAGGAATGAGCAGTTCTTC. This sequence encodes CSVERNEQFF.

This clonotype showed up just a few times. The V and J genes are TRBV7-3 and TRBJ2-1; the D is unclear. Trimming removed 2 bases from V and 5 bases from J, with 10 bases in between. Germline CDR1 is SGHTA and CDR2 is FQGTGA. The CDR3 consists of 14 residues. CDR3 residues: CASSLWGGNNEQFF. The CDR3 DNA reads TGTGCCAGCAGCTTATGGGGTGGTAACAATGAGCAGTTCTTC.

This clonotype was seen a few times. The CDR3 DNA is TGTGCCAGCAGCCAGGGGGCCAGAGGGGTTGACACTGAAGCTTTCTTT. Its protein is CASSQGARGVDTEAFF. This chain uses TRBV4-2 with TRBJ1-1, with TRBD1 as a possible D gene (6 bases). Looked up from germline, CDR1 is LGHNA and CDR2 is YNFKEQ. Trimming stripped 3 bases from V and 3 bases from J, with 17 bases between. CDR3 size: 16 residues.

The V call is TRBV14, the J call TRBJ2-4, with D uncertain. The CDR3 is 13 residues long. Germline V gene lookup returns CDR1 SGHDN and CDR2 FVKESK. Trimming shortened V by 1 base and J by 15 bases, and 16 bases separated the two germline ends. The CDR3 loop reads CASSQVQGDLGYF. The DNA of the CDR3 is TGTGCCAGCAGCCAAGTACAAGGAGACCTCGGGTACTTC.

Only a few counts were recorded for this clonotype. CDR3 region: CASSLASGLSGNTIYF. The CDR3 coding sequence is TGTGCCAGCAGCTTAGCGTCGGGACTCTCTGGAAACACCATATATTTT. This chain uses TRBV7-2 with TRBJ1-3; a possible D gene is TRBD1 (5 bases). Trimming cost V 0 bases and J 0 bases, with 9 bases left between them. This CDR3 comprises 16 residues. The germline gives CDR1 SGHTA, CDR2 FQGNSA. The complete variable domain, with remaining parts taken from reference TRBV7-2 and TRBJ1-3, reads GAGVSQSPSNKVTEKGKDVELRCDPISGHTALYWYRQSLGQGLEFLIYFQGNSAPDKSGLPSDRFSAERTGGSVSTLTIQRTQQEDSAVYLCASSLASGLSGNTIYFGEGSWLTVV.